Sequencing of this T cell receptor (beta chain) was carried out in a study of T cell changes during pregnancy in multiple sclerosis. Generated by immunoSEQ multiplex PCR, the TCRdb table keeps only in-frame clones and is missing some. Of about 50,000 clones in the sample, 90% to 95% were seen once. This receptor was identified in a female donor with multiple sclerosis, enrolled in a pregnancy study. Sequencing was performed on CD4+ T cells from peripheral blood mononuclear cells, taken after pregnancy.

Here the CDR3 reads CASSHRGPRDEQYF. DNA of the CDR3: TGCGCCAGCAGCCATCGGGGTCCAAGGGACGAGCAGTACTTC. This sequence joins TRBV4-3 and TRBJ2-7; perhaps TRBD2 as D (5 bases). Per the germline V gene, CDR1 is LGHNA and CDR2 is YSLEER. Trimming took off 3 bases at V and 5 bases at J, with 14 bases between the two ends. This CDR3 contains 14 residues.